One sample yielded the 3 T cell receptor beta chains listed below, sequenced in a study of post-analysis software for immune sequencing data. Their antigens remain unidentified. TCR beta cDNA libraries included unique molecular identifiers. Via MiXCR, TCRdb re-called the PCR reads, giving one row per CDR3 protein. Of about 540,000 distinct CDR3 sequences detected, less than 40% appear once; the ten largest clones hold 4.5% to 7.5%. Study-wide findings and caveats: TRBV5-6, TRBV5-1 and TRBV20-1 belonged to a set of about five TRBV segments that were more frequent in patients than controls.

The source material was blood. The receptor source for this set is a girl between 2 and 17 years old with multiple sclerosis.

V is TRBV20-1 and J is TRBJ2-1; no clear D gene. Trimming took off 6 bases at V and 11 bases at J, with 14 bases between the two ends. Germline CDR1 and CDR2: DFQATT and SNEGSKA (reference sequence). This CDR3 spans 11 amino acids. The CDR3 DNA reads TGCAGTGCAAACACTCAACACCAGCAGTTCTTC. This codes for CSANTQHQQFF.

This clonotype has just a few counts. The chain carries TRBV3-1 and TRBJ2-2, with D unclear. CDR3 length: 12 residues. V lost 4 bases, J lost 6 bases, and 6 bases lay in between. Germline V gives CDR1 LGHDT, CDR2 YNNKEL (reference sequence). As DNA, the CDR3 is TGTGCCAGCAGCCCAATGGCCGGGGAGCTGTTTTTT. This translates into CASSPMAGELFF.

V gene TRBV3-1 combines with J gene TRBJ2-3; D gene unclear. Germline CDR1 reads LGHDT; CDR2 reads YNNKEL (reference sequence). There are 15 residues in the CDR3. Trimming removed 0 bases at V and 3 bases at J, with 10 bases between. The CDR3: CASSQEPAATDTQYF. CDR3 coding DNA: TGTGCCAGCAGCCAAGAGCCTGCTGCTACAGATACGCAGTATTTT.